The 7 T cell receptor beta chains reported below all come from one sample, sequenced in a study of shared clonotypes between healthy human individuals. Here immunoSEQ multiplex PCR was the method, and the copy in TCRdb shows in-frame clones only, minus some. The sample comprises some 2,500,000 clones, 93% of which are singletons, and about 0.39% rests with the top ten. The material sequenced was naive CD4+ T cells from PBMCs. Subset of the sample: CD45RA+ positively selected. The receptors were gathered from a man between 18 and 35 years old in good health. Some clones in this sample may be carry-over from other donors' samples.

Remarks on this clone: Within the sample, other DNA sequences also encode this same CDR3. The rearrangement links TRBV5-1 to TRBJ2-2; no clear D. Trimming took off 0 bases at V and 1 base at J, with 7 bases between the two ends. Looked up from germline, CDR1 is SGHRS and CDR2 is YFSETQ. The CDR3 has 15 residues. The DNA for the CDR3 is TGCGCCAGCAGCTTGGTACCCGGGAACACCGGGGAGCTGTTTTTT. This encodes CASSLVPGNTGELFF.

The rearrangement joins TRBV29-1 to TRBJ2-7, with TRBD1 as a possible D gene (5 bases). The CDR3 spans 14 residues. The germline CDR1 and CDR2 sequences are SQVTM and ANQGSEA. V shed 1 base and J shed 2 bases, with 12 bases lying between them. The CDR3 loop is CSVEVGLGAYEQYF. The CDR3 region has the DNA TGCAGCGTTGAAGTGGGCCTAGGGGCCTACGAGCAGTACTTC.

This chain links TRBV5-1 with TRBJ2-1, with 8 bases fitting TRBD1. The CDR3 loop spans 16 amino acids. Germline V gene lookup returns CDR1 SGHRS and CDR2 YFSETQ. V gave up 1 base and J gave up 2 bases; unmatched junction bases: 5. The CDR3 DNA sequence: TGCGCCAGCAGCTTGCCAGGGGGCGGCCCCTACAATGAGCAGTTCTTC. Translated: CASSLPGGGPYNEQFF.

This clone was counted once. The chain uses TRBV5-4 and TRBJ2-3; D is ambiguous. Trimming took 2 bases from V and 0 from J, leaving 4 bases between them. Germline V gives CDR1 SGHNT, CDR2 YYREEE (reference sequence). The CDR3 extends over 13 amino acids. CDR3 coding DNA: TGTGCCAGCAGCTTCAGGAGCACAGATACGCAGTATTTT. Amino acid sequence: CASSFRSTDTQYF.

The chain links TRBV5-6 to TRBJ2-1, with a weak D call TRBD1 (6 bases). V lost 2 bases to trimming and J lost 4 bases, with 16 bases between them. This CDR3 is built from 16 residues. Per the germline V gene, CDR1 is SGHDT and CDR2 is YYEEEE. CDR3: CASSFPDRPLYNEQFF. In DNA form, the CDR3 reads TGTGCCAGCAGCTTTCCCGACAGGCCTTTATACAATGAGCAGTTCTTC.

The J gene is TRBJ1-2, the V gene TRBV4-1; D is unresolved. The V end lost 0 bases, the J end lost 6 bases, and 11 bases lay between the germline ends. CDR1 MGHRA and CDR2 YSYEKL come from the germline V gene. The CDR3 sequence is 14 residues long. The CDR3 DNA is TGCGCCAGCAGCCAAGATACGACTGCTCATGGCTACACCTTC. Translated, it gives CASSQDTTAHGYTF.

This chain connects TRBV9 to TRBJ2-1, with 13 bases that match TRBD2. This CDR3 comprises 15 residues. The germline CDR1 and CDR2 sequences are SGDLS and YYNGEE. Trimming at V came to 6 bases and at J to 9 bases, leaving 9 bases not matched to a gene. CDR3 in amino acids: CASTHTGLAGAEQFF. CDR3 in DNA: TGTGCCAGCACCCACACCGGACTAGCGGGAGCTGAGCAGTTCTTC.